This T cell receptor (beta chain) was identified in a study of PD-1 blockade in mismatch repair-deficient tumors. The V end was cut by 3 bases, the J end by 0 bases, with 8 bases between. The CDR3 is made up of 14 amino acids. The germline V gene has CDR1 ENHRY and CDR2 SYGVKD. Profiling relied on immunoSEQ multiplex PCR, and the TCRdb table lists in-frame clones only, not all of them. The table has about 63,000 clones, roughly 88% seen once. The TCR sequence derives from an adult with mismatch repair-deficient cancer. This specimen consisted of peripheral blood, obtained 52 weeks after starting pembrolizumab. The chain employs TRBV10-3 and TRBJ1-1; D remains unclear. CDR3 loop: CAISEGRLNTEAFF. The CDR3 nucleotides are TGTGCCATCAGTGAAGGGCGGTTGAACACTGAAGCTTTCTTT.